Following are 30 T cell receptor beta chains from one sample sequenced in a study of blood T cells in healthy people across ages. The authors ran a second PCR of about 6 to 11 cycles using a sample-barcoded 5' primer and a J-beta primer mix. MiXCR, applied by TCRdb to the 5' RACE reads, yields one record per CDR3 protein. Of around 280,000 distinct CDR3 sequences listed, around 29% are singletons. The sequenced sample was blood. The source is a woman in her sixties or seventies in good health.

The CDR3 reads CASSSRGLAIGTQYF. CDR3 in DNA: TGTGCCAGCAGCTCCAGAGGCCTAGCAATCGGTACGCAGTATTTT. The chain recombines TRBV7-2 with TRBJ2-3, with D perhaps TRBD2 (5 bases). The CDR3 length is 15 residues. Trimming shortened V by 4 bases and J by 8 bases, and 19 bases separated the two germline ends. In germline, CDR1 is SGHTA, CDR2 FQGNSA. The full variable domain, completed using reference TRBV7-2 and TRBJ2-3, is GAGVSQSPSNKVTEKGKDVELRCDPISGHTALYWYRQSLGQGLEFLIYFQGNSAPDKSGLPSDRFSAERTGGSVSTLTIQRTQQEDSAVYLCASSSRGLAIGTQYFGPGTRLTVL.

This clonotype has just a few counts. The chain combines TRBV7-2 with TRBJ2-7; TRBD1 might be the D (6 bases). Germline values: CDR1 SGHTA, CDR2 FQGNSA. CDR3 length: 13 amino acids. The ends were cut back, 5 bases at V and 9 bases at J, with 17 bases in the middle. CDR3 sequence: CASSPQGPLGQYF. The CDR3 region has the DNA TGTGCCAGCAGCCCACAGGGTCCGCTAGGGCAGTACTTC. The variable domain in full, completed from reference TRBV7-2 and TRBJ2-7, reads GAGVSQSPSNKVTEKGKDVELRCDPISGHTALYWYRQSLGQGLEFLIYFQGNSAPDKSGLPSDRFSAERTGGSVSTLTIQRTQQEDSAVYLCASSPQGPLGQYFGPGTRLTVT.

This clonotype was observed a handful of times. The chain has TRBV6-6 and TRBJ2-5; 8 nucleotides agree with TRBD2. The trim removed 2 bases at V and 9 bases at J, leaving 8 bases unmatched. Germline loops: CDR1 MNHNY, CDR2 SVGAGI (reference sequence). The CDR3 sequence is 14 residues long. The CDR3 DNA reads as TGTGCCAGCAGTTACCGGACTCCGGGGGGGGCCCAGTACTTC. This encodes CASSYRTPGGAQYF.

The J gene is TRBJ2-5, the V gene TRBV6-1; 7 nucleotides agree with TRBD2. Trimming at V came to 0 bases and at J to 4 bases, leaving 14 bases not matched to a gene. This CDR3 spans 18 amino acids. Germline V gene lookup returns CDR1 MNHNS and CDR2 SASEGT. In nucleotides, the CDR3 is TGTGCCAGCAGTGAAGCGGGTAGCGGAGCAAAGCGGGGAGAGACCCAGTACTTC. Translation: CASSEAGSGAKRGETQYF.

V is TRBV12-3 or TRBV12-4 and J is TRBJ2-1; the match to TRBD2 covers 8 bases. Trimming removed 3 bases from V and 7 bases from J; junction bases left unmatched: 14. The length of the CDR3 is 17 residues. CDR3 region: CASSFVFEAGGSNEQFF. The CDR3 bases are TGTGCCAGCAGTTTTGTTTTTGAGGCGGGGGGCTCAAATGAGCAGTTCTTC.

The CDR3 spells CASSLGQTMNTEAFF. CDR3 bases: TGTGCCAGCAGCTTGGGACAGACAATGAACACTGAAGCTTTCTTT. The V and J genes are TRBV7-8 and TRBJ1-1, with TRBD1 matching over 7 bases. The V gene end was trimmed by 3 bases and the J gene end by 0 bases; junction bases not matched to a gene: 4. The CDR3 totals 15 residues. Germline V lookup: CDR1 SGHVS, CDR2 FQNEAQ.

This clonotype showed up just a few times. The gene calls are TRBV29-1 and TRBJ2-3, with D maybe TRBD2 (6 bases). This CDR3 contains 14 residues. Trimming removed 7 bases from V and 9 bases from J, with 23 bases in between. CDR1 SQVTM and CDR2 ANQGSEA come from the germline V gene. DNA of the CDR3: TGCAGCGAGTACTATGGGAGTCAGGGAGGCACGCAGTATTTT. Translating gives CSEYYGSQGGTQYF.

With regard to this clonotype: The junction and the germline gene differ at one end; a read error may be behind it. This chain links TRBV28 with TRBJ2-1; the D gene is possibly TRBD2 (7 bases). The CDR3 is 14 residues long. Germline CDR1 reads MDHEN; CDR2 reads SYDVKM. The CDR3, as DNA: TGTGCCACACTCGGGGTGAGCGGGATGACAGGAAGGATCTTC. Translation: CATLGVSGMTGRIF.

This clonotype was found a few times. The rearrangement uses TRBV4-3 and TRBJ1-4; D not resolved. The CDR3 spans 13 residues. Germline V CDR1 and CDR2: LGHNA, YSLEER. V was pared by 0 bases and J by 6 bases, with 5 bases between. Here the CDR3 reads CASSQEAYEKLFF. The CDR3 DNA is TGCGCCAGCAGCCAAGAGGCTTATGAAAAACTGTTTTTT.

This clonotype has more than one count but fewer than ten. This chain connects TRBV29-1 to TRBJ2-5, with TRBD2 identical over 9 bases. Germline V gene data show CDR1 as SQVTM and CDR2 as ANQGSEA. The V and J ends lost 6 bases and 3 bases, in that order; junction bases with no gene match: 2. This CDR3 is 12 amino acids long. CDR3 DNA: TGCAGCGTGAGACTAGCGGAAGAGACCCAGTACTTC. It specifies CSVRLAEETQYF.

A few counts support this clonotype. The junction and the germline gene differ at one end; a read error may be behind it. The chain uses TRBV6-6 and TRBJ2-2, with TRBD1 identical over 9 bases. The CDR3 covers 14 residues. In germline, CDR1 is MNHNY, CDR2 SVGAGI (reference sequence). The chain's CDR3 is CAGRPGQGTSELFF. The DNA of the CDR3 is TGTGCCGGCAGACCCGGACAGGGGACATCCGAGCTGTTTTTT.

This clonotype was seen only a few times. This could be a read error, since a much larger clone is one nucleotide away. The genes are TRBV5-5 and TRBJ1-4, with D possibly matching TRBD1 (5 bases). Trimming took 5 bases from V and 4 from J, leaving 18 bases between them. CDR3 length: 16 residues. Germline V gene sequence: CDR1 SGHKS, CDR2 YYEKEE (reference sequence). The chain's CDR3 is CASSHPVQGVNEKLFF. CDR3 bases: TGTGCCAGCAGTCACCCTGTCCAGGGTGTTAATGAAAAACTGTTTTTT.

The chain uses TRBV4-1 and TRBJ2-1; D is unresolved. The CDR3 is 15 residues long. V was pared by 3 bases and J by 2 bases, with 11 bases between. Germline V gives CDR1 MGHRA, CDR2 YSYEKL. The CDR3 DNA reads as TGCGCCAGCAGCCAGGGCCCCGTGACCTACAATGAGCAGTTCTTC. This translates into CASSQGPVTYNEQFF.

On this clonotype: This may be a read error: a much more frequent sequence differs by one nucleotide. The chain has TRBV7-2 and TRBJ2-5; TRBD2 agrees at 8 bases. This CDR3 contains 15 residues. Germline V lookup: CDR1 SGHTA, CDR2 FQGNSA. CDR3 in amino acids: CASSRASGSSNEQLF. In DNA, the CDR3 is TGTGCCAGCAGTCGTGCTAGCGGGTCTTCCAATGAGCAGCTCTTC.

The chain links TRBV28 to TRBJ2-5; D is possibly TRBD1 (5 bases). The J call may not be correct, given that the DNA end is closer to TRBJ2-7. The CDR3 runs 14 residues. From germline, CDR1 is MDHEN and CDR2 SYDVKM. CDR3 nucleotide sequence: TGTGCCAGCAGTTTGGTAGGGGTTACCTACGAGCAGTACTTC. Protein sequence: CASSLVGVTYEQYF.

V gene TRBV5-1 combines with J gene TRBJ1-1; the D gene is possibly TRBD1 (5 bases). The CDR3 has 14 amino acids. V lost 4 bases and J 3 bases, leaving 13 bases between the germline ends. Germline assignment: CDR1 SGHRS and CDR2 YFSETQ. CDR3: CASSAGRGDTEAFF. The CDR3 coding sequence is TGCGCCAGCAGCGCAGGGAGAGGGGACACTGAAGCTTTCTTT.

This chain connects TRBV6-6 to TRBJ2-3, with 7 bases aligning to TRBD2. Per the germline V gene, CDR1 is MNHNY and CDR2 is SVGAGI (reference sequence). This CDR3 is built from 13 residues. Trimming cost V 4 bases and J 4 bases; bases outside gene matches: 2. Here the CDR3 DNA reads TGTGCCAGCAGTTGGGGGGGATCAGATACGCAGTATTTT. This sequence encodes CASSWGGSDTQYF.

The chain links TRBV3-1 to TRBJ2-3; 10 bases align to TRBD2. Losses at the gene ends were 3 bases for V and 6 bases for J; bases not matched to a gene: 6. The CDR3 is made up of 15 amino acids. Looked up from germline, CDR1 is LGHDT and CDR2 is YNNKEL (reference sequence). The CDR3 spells CASSHGSGRADTQYF. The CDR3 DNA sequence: TGTGCCAGCAGCCACGGAAGCGGGAGGGCCGATACGCAGTATTTT.

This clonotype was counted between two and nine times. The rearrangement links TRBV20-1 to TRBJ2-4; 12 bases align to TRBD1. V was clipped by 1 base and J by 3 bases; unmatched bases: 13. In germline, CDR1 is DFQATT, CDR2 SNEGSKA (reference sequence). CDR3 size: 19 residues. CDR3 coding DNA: TGCAGTGCTAGAGGCCGACCCCGGGACAGGGGGCGAGGCAAAAACATTCAGTACTTC. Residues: CSARGRPRDRGRGKNIQYF.

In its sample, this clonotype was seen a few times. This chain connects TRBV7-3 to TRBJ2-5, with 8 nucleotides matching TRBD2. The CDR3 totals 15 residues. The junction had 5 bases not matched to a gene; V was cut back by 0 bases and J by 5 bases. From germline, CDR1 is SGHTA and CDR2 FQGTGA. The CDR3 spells CASSLTGRATETQYF. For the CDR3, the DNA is TGTGCCAGCAGCTTAACCGGGAGGGCCACTGAGACCCAGTACTTC.

CDR3 DNA: TGTGCCAGACCTGGACTAGCGATCTACGAGCAGTACTTC. It specifies CARPGLAIYEQYF. The chain combines TRBV28 with TRBJ2-7, with 9 bases lining up with TRBD2. Germline assignment: CDR1 MDHEN and CDR2 SYDVKM. The CDR3 loop spans 13 amino acids. The J segment lost 3 bases and the V segment lost 9 bases, leaving 6 bases of the junction unmatched.

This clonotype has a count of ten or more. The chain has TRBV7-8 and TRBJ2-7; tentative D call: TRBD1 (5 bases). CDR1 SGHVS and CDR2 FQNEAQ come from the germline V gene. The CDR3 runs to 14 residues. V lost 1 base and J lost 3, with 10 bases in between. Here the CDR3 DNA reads TGTGCCAGCAGCTTAGTCGGACAAAGCTACGAGCAGTACTTC. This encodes CASSLVGQSYEQYF.

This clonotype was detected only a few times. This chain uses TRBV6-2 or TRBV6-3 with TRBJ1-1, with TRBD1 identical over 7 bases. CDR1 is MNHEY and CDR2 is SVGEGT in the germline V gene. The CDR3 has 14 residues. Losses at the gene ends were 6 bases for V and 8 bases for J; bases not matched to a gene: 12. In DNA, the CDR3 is TGTGCCAGCAGCCCACCGGGACAGACCAAAGAAGCTTTCTTT. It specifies CASSPPGQTKEAFF.

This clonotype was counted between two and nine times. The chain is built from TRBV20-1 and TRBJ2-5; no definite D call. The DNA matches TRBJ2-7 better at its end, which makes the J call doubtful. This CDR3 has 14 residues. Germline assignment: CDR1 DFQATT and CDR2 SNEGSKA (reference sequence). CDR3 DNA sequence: TGCAGTGCTTCCCTTCACCCGACGGACTACGAGCAGTACTTC. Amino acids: CSASLHPTDYEQYF.

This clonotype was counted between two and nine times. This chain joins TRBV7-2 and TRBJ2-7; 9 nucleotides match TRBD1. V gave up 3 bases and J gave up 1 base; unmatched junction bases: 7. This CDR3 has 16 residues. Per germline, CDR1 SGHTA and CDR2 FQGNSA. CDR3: CASSFDSTGGSYEQYF. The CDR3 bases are TGTGCCAGCAGCTTCGACTCGACAGGGGGGTCCTACGAGCAGTACTTC.

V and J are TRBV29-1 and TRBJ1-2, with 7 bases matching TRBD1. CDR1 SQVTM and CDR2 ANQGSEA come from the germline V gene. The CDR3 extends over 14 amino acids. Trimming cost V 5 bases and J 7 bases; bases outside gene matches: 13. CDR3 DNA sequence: TGCAGCGTTCAGTTCCTGACAGGGACGTCTGGCTACACCTTC. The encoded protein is CSVQFLTGTSGYTF. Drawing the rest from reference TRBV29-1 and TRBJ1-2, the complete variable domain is SAVISQKPSRDICQRGTSLTIQCQVDSQVTMMFWYRQQPGQSLTLIATANQGSEATYESGFVIDKFPISRPNLTFSTLTVSNMSPEDSSIYLCSVQFLTGTSGYTFGSGTRLTVV.

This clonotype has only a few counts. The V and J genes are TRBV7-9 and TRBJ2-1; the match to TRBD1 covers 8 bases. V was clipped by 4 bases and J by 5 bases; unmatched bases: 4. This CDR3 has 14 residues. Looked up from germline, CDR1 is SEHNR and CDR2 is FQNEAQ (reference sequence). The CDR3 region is CASSSRTGNNEQFF. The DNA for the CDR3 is TGTGCCAGCAGCTCCCGGACAGGGAACAATGAGCAGTTCTTC.

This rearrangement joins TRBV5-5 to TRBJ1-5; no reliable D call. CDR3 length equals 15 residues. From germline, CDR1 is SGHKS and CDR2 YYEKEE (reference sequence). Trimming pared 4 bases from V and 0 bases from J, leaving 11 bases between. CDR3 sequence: CASSRSGYSNQPQHF. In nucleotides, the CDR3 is TGTGCCAGCAGCCGAAGCGGCTATAGCAATCAGCCCCAGCATTTT. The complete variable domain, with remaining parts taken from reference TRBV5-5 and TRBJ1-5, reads DAGVTQSPTHLIKTRGQQVTLRCSPISGHKSVSWYQQVLGQGPQFIFQYYEKEERGRGNFPDRFSARQFPNYSSELNVNALLLGDSALYLCASSRSGYSNQPQHFGDGTRLSIL.

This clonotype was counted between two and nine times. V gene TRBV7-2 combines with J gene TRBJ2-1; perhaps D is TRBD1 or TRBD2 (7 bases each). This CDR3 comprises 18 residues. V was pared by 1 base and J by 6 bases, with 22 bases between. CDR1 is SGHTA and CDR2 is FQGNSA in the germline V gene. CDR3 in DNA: TGTGCCAGCAGCTTAGTCGGAGGGGGCGGGAGATTAGGCAATGAGCAGTTCTTC. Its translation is CASSLVGGGGRLGNEQFF.

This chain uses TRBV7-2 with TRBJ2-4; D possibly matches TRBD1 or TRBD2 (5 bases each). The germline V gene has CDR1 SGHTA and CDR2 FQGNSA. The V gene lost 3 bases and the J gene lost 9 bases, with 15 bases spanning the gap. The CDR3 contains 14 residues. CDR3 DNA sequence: TGTGCCAGCAGCTTTGTGGCCCAGGGAGCCATTCAGTACTTC. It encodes CASSFVAQGAIQYF.